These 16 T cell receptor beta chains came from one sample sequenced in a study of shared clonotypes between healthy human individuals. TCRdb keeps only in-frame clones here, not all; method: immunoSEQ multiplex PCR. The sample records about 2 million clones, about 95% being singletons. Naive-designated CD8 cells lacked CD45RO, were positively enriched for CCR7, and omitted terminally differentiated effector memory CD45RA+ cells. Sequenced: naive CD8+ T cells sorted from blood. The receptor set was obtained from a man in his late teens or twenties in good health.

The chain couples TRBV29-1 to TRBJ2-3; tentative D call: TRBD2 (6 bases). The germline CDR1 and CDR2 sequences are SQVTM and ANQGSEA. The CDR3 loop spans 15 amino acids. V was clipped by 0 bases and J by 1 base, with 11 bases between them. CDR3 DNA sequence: TGCAGCGTTGAAGAAGGAGGGCGGCGCACAGATACGCAGTATTTT. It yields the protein CSVEEGGRRTDTQYF.

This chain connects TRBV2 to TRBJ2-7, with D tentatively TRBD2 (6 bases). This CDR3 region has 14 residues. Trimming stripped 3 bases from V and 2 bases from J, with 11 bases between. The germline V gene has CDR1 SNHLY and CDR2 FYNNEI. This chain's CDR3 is CASSEGGLTYEQYF. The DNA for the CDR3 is TGTGCCAGCAGTGAGGGGGGACTCACCTACGAGCAGTACTTC.

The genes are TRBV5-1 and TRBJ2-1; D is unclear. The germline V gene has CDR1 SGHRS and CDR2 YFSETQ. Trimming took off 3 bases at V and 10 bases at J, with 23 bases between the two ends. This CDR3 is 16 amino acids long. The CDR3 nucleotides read TGCGCCAGCAGCTACTTGATCCCCCCGGCGGTAACGGAGCAGTTCTTC. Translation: CASSYLIPPAVTEQFF.

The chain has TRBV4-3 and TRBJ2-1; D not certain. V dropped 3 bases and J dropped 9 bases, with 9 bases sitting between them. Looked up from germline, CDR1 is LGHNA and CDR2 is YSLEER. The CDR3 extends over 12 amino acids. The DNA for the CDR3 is TGCGCCAGCAGCCACGTTTCAAGTGAGCAGTTCTTC. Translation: CASSHVSSEQFF.

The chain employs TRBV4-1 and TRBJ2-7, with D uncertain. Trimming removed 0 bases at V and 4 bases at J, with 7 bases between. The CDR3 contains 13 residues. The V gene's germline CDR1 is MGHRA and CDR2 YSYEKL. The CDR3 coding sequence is TGCGCCAGCAGCCAAGAGGTACAGTACGAGCAGTACTTC. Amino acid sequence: CASSQEVQYEQYF.

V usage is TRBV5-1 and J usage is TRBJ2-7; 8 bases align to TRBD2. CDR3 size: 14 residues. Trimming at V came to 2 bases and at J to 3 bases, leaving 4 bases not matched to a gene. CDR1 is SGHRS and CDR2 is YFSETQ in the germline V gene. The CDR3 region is CASSFGTRNYEQYF. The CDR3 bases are TGCGCCAGCAGCTTCGGGACTAGGAACTACGAGCAGTACTTC.

CDR3 region: CASSWLGGLGETQYF. The CDR3 region has the DNA TGTGCCAGCAGTTGGCTAGGGGGGCTTGGGGAGACCCAGTACTTC. This sequence joins TRBV28 and TRBJ2-5, with D perhaps being TRBD1 or TRBD2 (6 bases each). The V and J ends lost 4 bases and 5 bases respectively, with 17 bases between them. The CDR3 covers 15 residues. The V gene's germline CDR1 is MDHEN and CDR2 SYDVKM. Based on the CDR3 plus reference TRBV28 and TRBJ2-5, the full variable domain is DVKVTQSSRYLVKRTGEKVFLECVQDMDHENMFWYRQDPGLGLRLIYFSYDVKMKEKGDIPEGYSVSREKKERFSLILESASTNQTSMYLCASSWLGGLGETQYFGPGTRLLVL.

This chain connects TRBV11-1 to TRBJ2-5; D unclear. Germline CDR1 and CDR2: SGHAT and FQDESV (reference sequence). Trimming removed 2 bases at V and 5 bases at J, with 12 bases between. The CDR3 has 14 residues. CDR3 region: CASSLSADQETQYF. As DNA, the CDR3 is TGTGCCAGCAGCTTATCTGCGGATCAGGAGACCCAGTACTTC.

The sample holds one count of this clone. The DNA for the CDR3 is TGTGCCAGCAGCTTCCGCCGGGAGTATAATTCACCCCTCCACTTT. This codes for CASSFRREYNSPLHF. The chain links TRBV5-6 to TRBJ1-6; no definite D call. CDR3 length equals 15 residues. Trimming stripped 2 bases from V and 4 bases from J, with 10 bases between. Germline CDR1 is SGHDT and CDR2 is YYEEEE.

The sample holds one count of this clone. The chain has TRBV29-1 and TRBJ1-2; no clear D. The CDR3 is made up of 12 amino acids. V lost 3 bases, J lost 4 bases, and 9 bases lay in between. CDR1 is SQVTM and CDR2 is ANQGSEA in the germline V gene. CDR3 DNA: TGCAGCGTTGACCCTGTTCTCTATGGCTACACCTTC. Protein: CSVDPVLYGYTF.

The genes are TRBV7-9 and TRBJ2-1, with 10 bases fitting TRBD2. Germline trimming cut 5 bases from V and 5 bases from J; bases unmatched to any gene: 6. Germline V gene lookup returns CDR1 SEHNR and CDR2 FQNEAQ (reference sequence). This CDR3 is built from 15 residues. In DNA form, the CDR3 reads TGTGCCAGCAGCGGGATTGGGACTAGCGACAATGAGCAGTTCTTC. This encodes CASSGIGTSDNEQFF. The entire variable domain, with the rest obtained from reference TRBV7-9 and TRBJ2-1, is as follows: DTGVSQNPRHKITKRGQNVTFRCDPISEHNRLYWYRQTLGQGPEFLTYFQNEAQLEKSRLLSDRFSAERPKGSFSTLEIQRTEQGDSAMYLCASSGIGTSDNEQFFGPGTRLTVL.

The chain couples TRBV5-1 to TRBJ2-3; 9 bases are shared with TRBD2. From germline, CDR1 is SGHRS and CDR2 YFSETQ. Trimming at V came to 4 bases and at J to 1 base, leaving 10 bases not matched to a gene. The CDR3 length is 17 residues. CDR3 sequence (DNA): TGCGCCAGCAGCCGGAGGGGATTAGCGGGGGGCACAGATACGCAGTATTTT. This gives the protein CASSRRGLAGGTDTQYF.

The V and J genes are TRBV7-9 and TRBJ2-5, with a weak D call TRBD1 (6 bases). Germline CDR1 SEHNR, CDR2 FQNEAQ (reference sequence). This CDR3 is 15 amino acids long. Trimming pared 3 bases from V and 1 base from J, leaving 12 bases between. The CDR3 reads CASSLGVQGQETQYF. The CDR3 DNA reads TGTGCCAGCAGCTTGGGGGTACAGGGCCAAGAGACCCAGTACTTC. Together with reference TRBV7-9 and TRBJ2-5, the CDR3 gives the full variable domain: DTGVSQNPRHKITKRGQNVTFRCDPISEHNRLYWYRQTLGQGPEFLTYFQNEAQLEKSRLLSDRFSAERPKGSFSTLEIQRTEQGDSAMYLCASSLGVQGQETQYFGPGTRLLVL.

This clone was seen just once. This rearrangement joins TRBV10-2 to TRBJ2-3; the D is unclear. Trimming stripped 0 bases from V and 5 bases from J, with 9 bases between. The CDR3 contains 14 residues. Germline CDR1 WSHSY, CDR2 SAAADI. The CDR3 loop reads CASSESPGVDTQYF. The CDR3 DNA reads TGCGCCAGCAGTGAGTCCCCTGGGGTAGATACGCAGTATTTT.

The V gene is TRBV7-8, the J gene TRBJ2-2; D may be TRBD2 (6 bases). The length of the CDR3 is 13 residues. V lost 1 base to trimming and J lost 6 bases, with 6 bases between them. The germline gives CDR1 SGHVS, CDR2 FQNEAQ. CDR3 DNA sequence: TGTGCCAGCAGCTTAGGACTAGCCGGGGAGCTGTTTTTT. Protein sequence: CASSLGLAGELFF.

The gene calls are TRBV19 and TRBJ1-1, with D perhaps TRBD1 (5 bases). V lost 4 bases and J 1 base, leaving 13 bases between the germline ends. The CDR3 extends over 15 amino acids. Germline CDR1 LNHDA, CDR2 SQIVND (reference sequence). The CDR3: CASSTAGTANTEAFF. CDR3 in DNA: TGTGCCAGTAGTACGGCCGGGACGGCGAACACTGAAGCTTTCTTT.